These 20 T cell receptor beta chains were sequenced from one sample in a study. Generated by immunoSEQ multiplex PCR, the TCRdb table keeps only in-frame clones and is missing some. The repertoire holds under 65,000 clones, with approximately 95% as singletons. Sample: PBMCs. The receptor set was obtained from a man between 35 and 55 years old with rheumatoid arthritis.

The chain combines TRBV7-2 with TRBJ1-5; D unresolved. Germline V gene lookup returns CDR1 SGHTA and CDR2 FQGNSA. This CDR3 comprises 14 residues. Deletions cut 1 base from V and 2 bases from J, with 6 bases between. The CDR3 protein is CASSLGQGNQPQHF. The CDR3 coding sequence is TGTGCCAGCAGCTTAGGGCAGGGCAATCAGCCCCAGCATTTT.

The chain employs TRBV3-1 (or the pseudogene TRBV3-2) and TRBJ1-3; the D is unclear. Germline CDR1 and CDR2: LGHDT and YNNKEL (reference sequence). The CDR3 consists of 15 residues. V lost 5 bases, J lost 4 bases, and 15 bases lay in between. CDR3 DNA sequence: TGTGCCAGCAGCTTAGGGTTGTCGCGAGGAAACACCATATATTTT. It specifies CASSLGLSRGNTIYF.

The CDR3 nucleotides read TGTGCCAGCAGGTCCGGGACGGCGAACACTGAAGCTTTCTTT. This translates into CASRSGTANTEAFF. This chain uses TRBV7-3 with TRBJ1-1; D is perhaps TRBD1 (5 bases). The CDR3 spans 14 residues. The V gene's germline CDR1 is SGHTA and CDR2 FQGTGA. Trimming cost V 6 bases and J 1 base, with 12 bases left between them.

The chain links TRBV5-1 to TRBJ2-1; D is uncertain. Germline V CDR1 and CDR2: SGHRS, YFSETQ. This CDR3 contains 13 residues. V shed 4 bases and J shed 6 bases, with 11 bases lying between them. The CDR3 protein is CASSIEIGNEQFF. The CDR3 DNA sequence: TGCGCCAGCAGCATTGAAATAGGCAATGAGCAGTTCTTC.

V and J are TRBV5-6 and TRBJ2-7, with D possibly TRBD2 on 6 matching bases. The CDR3 length is 13 residues. The V and J ends lost 4 bases and 4 bases respectively, with 12 bases between them. The germline CDR1 and CDR2 sequences are SGHDT and YYEEEE. In nucleotides, the CDR3 is TGTGCCAGCAGCCGGGACTCCACTTACGAGCAGTACTTC. This encodes CASSRDSTYEQYF. Combining the CDR3 with reference TRBV5-6 and TRBJ2-7 gives the whole variable domain DAGVTQSPTHLIKTRGQQVTLRCSPKSGHDTVSWYQQALGQGPQFIFQYYEEEERQRGNFPDRFSGHQFPNYSSELNVNALLLGDSALYLCASSRDSTYEQYFGPGTRLTVT.

V gene TRBV6-2 or TRBV6-3 combines with J gene TRBJ2-7, with a weak D call TRBD2 (6 bases). From germline, CDR1 is MNHEY and CDR2 SVGEGT. This CDR3 spans 16 amino acids. The V end was cut by 5 bases, the J end by 6 bases, with 23 bases between. The CDR3: CASSPPRGRSLGEQYF. The DNA for the CDR3 is TGTGCCAGCAGTCCCCCGAGAGGGAGGTCTTTGGGCGAGCAGTACTTC.

The V gene is TRBV6-5, the J gene TRBJ2-1; tentatively, D is TRBD2 (5 bases). Germline lookup yields CDR1 MNHEY and CDR2 SVGAGI. The V end lost 0 bases, the J end lost 3 bases, and 12 bases lay between the germline ends. The CDR3 covers 16 residues. The DNA for the CDR3 is TGTGCCAGCAGTTACTCGAGAGGGTCCCTCTACAATGAGCAGTTCTTC. Translation: CASSYSRGSLYNEQFF.

A single count supports this clone. The genes are TRBV5-1 and TRBJ1-5; possibly TRBD1 for D (6 bases). In germline, CDR1 is SGHRS, CDR2 YFSETQ. V was clipped by 5 bases and J by 6 bases, with 27 bases between them. This CDR3 is built from 18 residues. As DNA, the CDR3 is TGCGCCAGCAGTCCAGGGGATGGGTCCTCCCGGTCCGGTCAGCCCCAGCATTTT. It yields the protein CASSPGDGSSRSGQPQHF.

V and J are TRBV7-8 and TRBJ2-2; the D call may be TRBD1 or TRBD2 (5 bases each). Germline-derived CDR1 and CDR2 are SGHVS and FQNEAQ. Trimming took 0 bases from V and 0 from J, leaving 20 bases between them. The CDR3 covers 20 residues. The DNA of the CDR3 is TGTGCCAGCAGCTTAGCGGAGAGGGGTCGGGTGACCGCGAACACCGGGGAGCTGTTTTTT. Its protein product is CASSLAERGRVTANTGELFF.

The chain carries TRBV5-4 and TRBJ1-1; D may be TRBD1 (6 bases). The germline gives CDR1 SGHNT, CDR2 YYREEE (reference sequence). V was pared by 1 base and J by 1 base, with 8 bases between. The CDR3 has 14 amino acids. This chain's CDR3 is CASSLQGRNTEAFF. For the CDR3, the DNA is TGTGCCAGCAGCTTGCAGGGGAGGAACACTGAAGCTTTCTTT.

This chain links TRBV7-9 with TRBJ2-7; 7 bases line up with TRBD1. This CDR3 contains 13 residues. Germline V CDR1 and CDR2: SEHNR, FQNEAQ (reference sequence). V shed 3 bases, J shed 3 bases, and the junction held 2 bases outside the gene matches. The CDR3 sequence is CASSFGTVYEQYF. For the CDR3, the DNA is TGTGCCAGCAGCTTCGGGACAGTCTACGAGCAGTACTTC.

The CDR3 bases are TGTGCCAGCAGCGCTGGACAGGGCGAAAAACTGTTTTTT. This translates into CASSAGQGEKLFF. This chain joins TRBV9 and TRBJ1-4, with TRBD1 identical over 8 bases. J lost 8 bases, V lost 3 bases, and 3 bases had no gene match. Germline V gene lookup returns CDR1 SGDLS and CDR2 YYNGEE. The CDR3 is made up of 13 amino acids.

This chain joins TRBV24-1 and TRBJ2-7; D is perhaps TRBD1 or TRBD2 (5 bases each). The CDR3 extends over 13 amino acids. CDR1 is KGHDR and CDR2 is SFDVKD in the germline V gene. Trimming stripped 9 bases from V and 4 bases from J, with 15 bases between. The CDR3 sequence is CATAPGPTYEQYF. DNA of the CDR3: TGTGCCACCGCCCCGGGACCTACGTACGAGCAGTACTTC.

This sequence joins TRBV9 and TRBJ2-3, with D perhaps matching TRBD1 (6 bases). Germline V gene data show CDR1 as SGDLS and CDR2 as YYNGEE. The CDR3 is 17 residues long. The V gene lost 0 bases and the J gene lost 0 bases, with 14 bases spanning the gap. This CDR3 reads CASSVELTGLSTDTQYF. CDR3 in DNA: TGTGCCAGCAGCGTAGAACTGACAGGCCTTAGCACAGATACGCAGTATTTT. Full variable domain (remainder filled in from reference TRBV9 and TRBJ2-3): DSGVTQTPKHLITATGQRVTLRCSPRSGDLSVYWYQQSLDQGLQFLIQYYNGEERAKGNILERFSAQQFPDLHSELNLSSLELGDSALYFCASSVELTGLSTDTQYFGPGTRLTVL.

The J gene is TRBJ1-1, the V gene TRBV4-1, with D maybe TRBD1 (5 bases). This CDR3 has 15 residues. The V gene's germline CDR1 is MGHRA and CDR2 YSYEKL. Between the trimmed V and J ends, which lost 0 bases and 0 bases, there was a span of 8 bases. CDR3 in DNA: TGCGCCAGCAGCCAAGAGGGACGGGTGAACACTGAAGCTTTCTTT. As protein: CASSQEGRVNTEAFF.

This sequence joins TRBV27 and TRBJ2-7, with TRBD2 matching 11 bases. The CDR3 covers 14 residues. The V segment lost 5 bases and the J segment 6 bases; nucleotides outside the gene matches: 6. From germline, CDR1 is MNHEY and CDR2 SMNVEV (reference sequence). The CDR3 DNA follows: TGTGCCAGCAGTCTAGCGGGAGGTATCCGCGAGCAGTACTTC. It codes for CASSLAGGIREQYF.

This rearrangement joins TRBV7-9 to TRBJ1-2, with 7 bases that match TRBD1. This CDR3 contains 16 residues. The trim removed 5 bases at V and 4 bases at J, leaving 13 bases unmatched. The germline V gene has CDR1 SEHNR and CDR2 FQNEAQ (reference sequence). Here the CDR3 reads CASSQGGTELFYGYTF. Written as DNA, the CDR3 is TGTGCCAGCAGCCAGGGCGGGACAGAGCTTTTCTATGGCTACACCTTC.

This clone was detected once. The chain combines TRBV2 with TRBJ2-2; D is unclear. V dropped 7 bases and J dropped 2 bases, with 20 bases sitting between them. The germline gives CDR1 SNHLY, CDR2 FYNNEI. The length of the CDR3 is 17 residues. The CDR3 region has the DNA TGTGCCAGCACCATCCTCGGTGGGCCCTCTAACACCGGGGAGCTGTTTTTT. The encoded protein is CASTILGGPSNTGELFF.

The rearrangement links TRBV10-3 to TRBJ1-1, with TRBD1 identical over 11 bases. The V gene's germline CDR1 is ENHRY and CDR2 SYGVKD. V was pared by 9 bases and J by 6 bases, with 6 bases of the junction left unmatched. This CDR3 is 13 amino acids long. The CDR3 DNA sequence: TGTGCCATTGGGACAGGGGGAAATCCTGAAGCTTTCTTT. It specifies CAIGTGGNPEAFF.

This chain joins TRBV5-7 and TRBJ2-7; a possible D gene is TRBD1 (6 bases). TRBV5-7 is annotated as an ORF whose role is uncertain. The length of the CDR3 is 14 residues. The V end lost 2 bases, the J end lost 4 bases, and 13 bases lay between the germline ends. The CDR3 DNA sequence: TGTGCCAGCAGCTTAACTGGACAGATTTACGAGCAGTACTTC. It specifies CASSLTGQIYEQYF.